The rows below give T cell receptor beta chains drawn from one sample of a study of CD4 T cells in relation to SARS-CoV-2 and coronaviruses. The antigens these receptors bind are not known. Clones were sequenced by immunoSEQ multiplex PCR, and TCRdb holds only the in-frame ones, with some missing. The sample has 26,000 or so clones, 74% seen once. The source material was CD4+ T cells from PBMCs, cultured in vitro. The receptors were gathered from a human donor in good health. The CDR3 runs from the conserved cysteine through the conserved F or W. A clone size is listed for some rows: how often the clone was seen (once, few, many), or a class if it is expanded.

>TRBJ2-7|TRBV7-9|medium-sized
CASSLRGAGEQYF
>TRBJ2-3|TRBV7-3|NA
CASSPRTLPDTQYF
>TRBJ2-2|TRBV11-2|medium-sized
CASSLYGTVRELFF
>TRBJ2-3|TRBV5-4|NA
CASSSPPSGGTDTQYF
>TRBJ2-2|TRBV11-3|NA
CASSSGTGGPTGELFF
>TRBJ2-2|TRBV19|NA
CASSAHLAGGGTGELFF
>TRBJ1-2|TRBV30|few
CAWSLPEIYGYTF
>TRBJ2-5|TRBV28|NA
CASSTLTVSQETQYF
>TRBJ1-1|TRBV4-3|NA
CASSLLGTGGTEAFF
>TRBJ2-4|TRBV5-5|NA
CASSFSGLRSKNIQYF
>TRBJ2-7|TRBV27|NA
CASSPQRDLNYEQYF
>TRBJ2-5|TRBV4-3|NA
CASSQERRGLLYF
>TRBJ1-1|TRBV27|once
CASRGHGGSTEAFF
>TRBJ2-3|TRBV6-4|NA
CASSALAGGPDTQYF
>TRBJ1-2|TRBV11-2|NA
CASSPDGGVLNYGYTF
>TRBJ2-2|TRBV18|NA
CASSPGGSRKNTGELFF
>TRBJ2-1|TRBV7-7|NA
CASQRGLADNEQFF
>TRBJ1-5|TRBV7-8|once
CASSARQGASNQPQHF
>TRBJ1-4|TRBV19|NA
CASSATGALNEKLFF
>TRBJ1-3|TRBV12-3/TRBV12-4|few
CASSSRGGNTIYF
>TRBJ1-1|TRBV7-9|NA
CASSSGQGNTEAFF
>TRBJ2-5|TRBV14|NA
CASSLRTSAQETQYF
>TRBJ1-6|TRBV9|few
CASSVSGGRSNSPLHF
>TRBJ1-4|TRBV5-1|NA
CASSLDLNEKLFF
>TRBJ2-5|TRBV5-1|NA
CASSLTGTPKETQYF
>TRBJ2-5|TRBV6-6|NA
CASSDLAGWETQYF
>TRBJ2-7|TRBV4-3|NA
CASSQDPGTQAYEQYF
>TRBJ1-6|TRBV5-5|NA
CASSFRQGINSPLHF
>TRBJ1-1|TRBV30|NA
CVREVQGLRTEAFF
>TRBJ2-1|TRBV5-6|NA
CASSLYPSPNSYNEQFF
>TRBJ2-7|TRBV11-3|NA
CASSPGLGYSYEQYF
>TRBJ2-1|TRBV5-1|NA
CASSPRGGGANEQFF
>TRBJ2-3|TRBV5-1|NA
CASSLGGVSTDTQYF
>TRBJ1-5|TRBV12-3/TRBV12-4|NA
CASSWRNQPQHF
>TRBJ2-7|TRBV10-3|NA
CAIMRDRGELEQYF
>TRBJ2-1|TRBV7-2|NA
CASSSGLAGGYEQFF
>TRBJ1-3|TRBV7-2|few
CASSLRGNTIYF
>TRBJ1-4|TRBV4-3|NA
CASSQGNRESNEKLFF
>TRBJ1-5|TRBV4-2|few
CASSQWHASNQPQHF
>TRBJ1-1|TRBV4-3|NA
CASSQENRGTEAFF
>TRBJ2-4|TRBV5-8|NA
CASSYDRGHGNIQYF
>TRBJ2-2|TRBV9|few
CASSVSPLAYTGELFF
>TRBJ2-2|TRBV4-1|NA
CASSRLAGTGAGGELFF
>TRBJ2-5|TRBV6-5|NA
CASSYLGQGGGETQYF
>TRBJ2-5|TRBV19|NA
CASSGLAGEDRTQYF
>TRBJ1-1|TRBV19|few
CASKWSVGEAFF